Listed below are T cell receptor beta chains from one sample, sequenced in a study of blood T cell repertoires in COVID-19. The repertoire was sequenced with immunoSEQ multiplex PCR; TCRdb's copy has only in-frame clones and lacks some. The sample records approximately 37,000 clones, 89% being singletons. The sequenced sample consisted of peripheral blood. The receptors derive from a man aged 50-59 years with active COVID-19. Both conserved end residues are part of each CDR3. D genes are given only for firm matches. Clone size, where shown, is once, few, many, or a class for clones that have expanded.

j_gene | abundance | v_gene | d_gene | CDR3nt | CDR3aa
TRBJ2-1 | NA | TRBV14 | TRBD2 | TGTGCCAGCAGCCAACAGCAAGCTAGCGGGAGGACCTACAATGAGCAGTTCTTC | CASSQQQASGRTYNEQFF
TRBJ2-7 | NA | TRBV5-4 | NA | TGTGCCAGCAGCCGGGACATTCGCTCCTACGAGCAGTACTTC | CASSRDIRSYEQYF
TRBJ1-5 | once | TRBV30 | NA | TGTGCCTGGAGAGATGGGCGCAATCAGCCCCAGCATTTT | CAWRDGRNQPQHF
TRBJ2-1 | NA | TRBV12-5 | TRBD2 | TGTGCTAGTGGAGTACTAGCGGGAGGGCAAGATGAGCAGTTCTTC | CASGVLAGGQDEQFF
TRBJ2-5 | NA | TRBV28 | NA | TGTGCCAGCAGGCAGGGGGAGGCAAGCGAGACCCAGTACTTC | CASRQGEASETQYF
TRBJ2-1 | NA | TRBV4-2 | TRBD2 | TGTGCCAGCAGCCCCCCCGGGACTAGCGGGATTGGTGAGCAGTTCTTC | CASSPPGTSGIGEQFF
TRBJ2-5 | medium-sized | TRBV12-3/TRBV12-4 | TRBD2 | TGTGCCAGCAGCCTAAGGCTAGCGGAGCCGTGGTACTTC | CASSLRLAEPWYF
TRBJ2-7 | NA | TRBV19 | TRBD2 | TGTGCCAGTAGTGGGGGACTAGCGGCCTACGAGCAGTACTTC | CASSGGLAAYEQYF
TRBJ1-2 | NA | TRBV27 | NA | TGTGCCAGCAGTTTTTCAGGGTCCTATGGCTACACCTTC | CASSFSGSYGYTF
TRBJ1-4 | NA | TRBV5-1 | TRBD1 | TGCGCCAGCAGCTTGGTTACAGGGGGAGGTGAAAAACTGTTTTTT | CASSLVTGGGEKLFF
TRBJ2-2 | NA | TRBV7-8 | NA | TGTGCCAGCAGCTTAGACCAGGGAAAAATCGGCACCGGGGAGCTGTTTTTT | CASSLDQGKIGTGELFF
TRBJ2-3 | NA | TRBV4-2 | TRBD2 | TGTGCCAGCAGCCAAGAAAACCAGAGGCGGGAGGGGGTAGATACGCAGTATTTT | CASSQENQRREGVDTQYF
TRBJ1-1 | NA | TRBV19 | TRBD1 | TGTGCCAGTAGTTTCACGACAGGGGCGAACACTGAAGCTTTCTTT | CASSFTTGANTEAFF
TRBJ1-5 | NA | TRBV5-6 | NA | TGTGCCAGCAGCTTGATGGGGACATTCCCCCAGGGGCCCCAGCATTTT | CASSLMGTFPQGPQHF
TRBJ2-7 | once | TRBV29-1 | NA | TGCAGCGTTGAAGATCGAGGGTTAGGGAAGATGTACGAGCAGTACTTC | CSVEDRGLGKMYEQYF
TRBJ1-3 | NA | TRBV4-1 | NA | TGCGCCAGCACTCCCGTGATGAGGTTCTCTGGAAACACCATATATTTT | CASTPVMRFSGNTIYF
TRBJ2-5 | NA | TRBV24-1 | TRBD2 | TGTGCCACCAGTGAAAAAGCGGGAGCCATCCCACAAGAGACCCAGTACTTC | CATSEKAGAIPQETQYF
TRBJ2-2 | NA | TRBV18 | TRBD1 | TGTGCCAGCTCACGTGAAGTGGCAGGGGGCACCGGGGAGCTGTTTTTT | CASSREVAGGTGELFF
TRBJ2-2 | NA | TRBV5-4 | TRBD2 | TGTGCCAGCAGCTGGGGGGGGACCACGAACACCGGGGAGCTGTTTTTT | CASSWGGTTNTGELFF
TRBJ2-1 | NA | TRBV6-5 | NA | TGTGCCAGCAGTTACTCGAGAAAGCGCTATGAGCAGTTCTTC | CASSYSRKRYEQFF
TRBJ2-7 | NA | TRBV7-9 | NA | TGTGCCAGCGCTCTCGGACAGCCCTACGAGCAGTACTTC | CASALGQPYEQYF
TRBJ2-5 | NA | TRBV6-2/TRBV6-3 | TRBD2 | TGTGCCAGCAGTTATTCTAGGAGCGGGAGGGGGGAGACCCAGTACTTC | CASSYSRSGRGETQYF
TRBJ1-1 | NA | TRBV5-1 | NA | TGCGCCAGCAGCTCCGGGACTTGGGTTTTCTTT | CASSSGTWVFF
TRBJ1-5 | NA | TRBV28 | NA | TGTGCCAGCAGTTTACAGGGAGGGCTGGGCAATCAGCCCCAGCATTTT | CASSLQGGLGNQPQHF
TRBJ2-7 | NA | TRBV27 | NA | TGTGCCAGCAGCCCATCCGGGTATTCGGGCTCCTACGAGCAGTACTTC | CASSPSGYSGSYEQYF
TRBJ1-1 | NA | TRBV27 | NA | TGTGCCAGCAGCGACCCCCCGGGGAACACTGAAGCTTTCTTT | CASSDPPGNTEAFF
TRBJ2-2 | NA | TRBV3-1/TRBV3-2 | TRBD1 | TGTGCCACTGGGACAGGGGGCCACACCGGGGAGCTGTTTTTT | CATGTGGHTGELFF
TRBJ2-1 | NA | TRBV4-1 | TRBD2 | TGCGCCAGCAGCCAGGAACCTTTAGCGGGAGGTGGAATCGATGAGCAGTTCTTC | CASSQEPLAGGGIDEQFF
TRBJ2-5 | NA | TRBV4-2 | NA | TGTGCCAGCAGCCAAGATGGAGGGCAGGGACAAGAGACCCAGTACTTC | CASSQDGGQGQETQYF
TRBJ1-1 | NA | TRBV11-2 | TRBD1 | TGTGCCAGCAGCTTTTCTGGGACAGCTCGACTTGAAGCTTTCTTT | CASSFSGTARLEAFF
TRBJ2-5 | once | TRBV7-9 | NA | TGTGCCAGCAGCTGGGCTGGCCAAGAGACCCAGTACTTC | CASSWAGQETQYF
TRBJ1-5 | few | TRBV20-1 | TRBD1 | TGCAGTGCTAGTATCTGGGACAGGAGCAATCAGCCCCAGCATTTT | CSASIWDRSNQPQHF
TRBJ2-7 | NA | TRBV29-1 | NA | TGCAGCGTTCAAGGGTATGCAGTGTCCTCCTACGAGCAGTACTTC | CSVQGYAVSSYEQYF
TRBJ2-3 | NA | TRBV6-2/TRBV6-3 | TRBD2 | TGTGCCAGCAGTGACCCGGGACTAGCCGGTACGCAGTATTTT | CASSDPGLAGTQYF
TRBJ2-5 | NA | TRBV11-2 | NA | TGTGCCAGCAGCTTAGTGGCAGGTTCAGAGACCCAGTACTTC | CASSLVAGSETQYF
TRBJ2-5 | once | TRBV7-8 | TRBD1 | TGTGCCAGCAGCTTTCAGGGGGCTTGGGAGACCCAGTACTTC | CASSFQGAWETQYF
TRBJ2-1 | NA | TRBV3-1/TRBV3-2 | TRBD2 | TGTGCCAGCAGCAGCGGGAGGGGCTCCTACAATGAGCAGTTCTTC | CASSSGRGSYNEQFF
TRBJ2-7 | NA | TRBV6-6 | NA | TGTGCCAGCAGCCGTCGGGGTACCTACGAGCAGTACTTC | CASSRRGTYEQYF
TRBJ2-1 | NA | TRBV4-2 | NA | TGTGCCAGCAGCCAAAACTCAGGCGGGATAATTTGGAATGAGCAGTTCTTC | CASSQNSGGIIWNEQFF
TRBJ2-1 | medium-sized | TRBV14 | TRBD2 | TGTGCCAGCAGCTTTCATGAGTCGGGACTAGCGGATAAGTCCTACAATGAGCAGTTCTTC | CASSFHESGLADKSYNEQFF
TRBJ2-7 | NA | TRBV7-8 | TRBD2 | TGTGCCAGCAGCTTGGGACTAGCGGGCGAGCAGTACTTC | CASSLGLAGEQYF
TRBJ1-6 | NA | TRBV9 | NA | TGTGCCAGCAGCATCCGAGACAGAAATTCACCCCTCCACTTT | CASSIRDRNSPLHF
TRBJ2-4 | NA | TRBV6-5 | TRBD1 | TGTGCCAGCAGGACGGGACAGGGAAAAAACATTCAGTACTTC | CASRTGQGKNIQYF
TRBJ2-1 | NA | TRBV27 | NA | TGTGCCAGCAGTCAGGGACTGGACAACAATGAGCAGTTCTTC | CASSQGLDNNEQFF